This TCR beta chain was observed in a study of cytomegalovirus exposure and HLA in healthy donors. Study-level findings and limits: The later analysis indicated that the majority of CMV-associated TCR beta chains appeared HLA-restricted. Reports described diagnosis of cytomegalovirus status by the classifier as highly specific and sensitive.

Trimming cost V 1 base and J 6 bases; bases outside gene matches: 3. Germline CDR1 reads MGHRA; CDR2 reads YSYEKL. This CDR3 comprises 15 residues. In the PCR, 60 Vbeta and 13 Jbeta primers were used. Generated by immunoSEQ multiplex PCR, the TCRdb table keeps only in-frame clones and is missing some. This sample carries roughly 250,000 clones, 80% of them seen once, and the ten largest clones take 0.3%. This clone was picked up one time. No antigen is known for it. The receptor was derived from a girl aged 2-10 years in good health and CMV-seronegative. The sample comprised PBMCs. The V call is TRBV4-1, the J call TRBJ1-6; 7 bases agree with TRBD1. The CDR3 region has the DNA TGCGCCAGCAGCCAAGCGACAGGGTCTAATTCACCCCTCCACTTT. Translated: CASSQATGSNSPLHF.